One and the same sample provided the 10 T cell receptor beta chains below, sequenced in a study of early T cells in non-severe SARS-CoV-2 infection. MiXCR, applied by TCRdb to the 5' RACE reads, yields one record per CDR3 protein. The repertoire holds more than 65,000 distinct CDR3 sequences, with around 4.2% as singletons. The starting material was whole blood, obtained at baseline. The source is an adult who was a healthcare worker with PCR-confirmed SARS-CoV-2 infection or an uninfected control (not recorded which). The donor label of this sample is uncertain.

This clonotype was recorded at least ten times. J is TRBJ1-1 and V is TRBV7-2; a possible D gene is TRBD1 (6 bases). The germline gives CDR1 SGHTA, CDR2 FQGNSA. V was pared by 5 bases and J by 1 base, with 11 bases between. The CDR3 length is 14 residues. The CDR3, as DNA: TGTGCCAGCAGCCCTTGGACAGAGAACACTGAAGCTTTCTTT. This sequence encodes CASSPWTENTEAFF.

The rearrangement links TRBV12-3 or TRBV12-4 to TRBJ1-1; 8 bases line up with TRBD1. Losses at the gene ends were 6 bases for V and 5 bases for J; bases not matched to a gene: 11. This CDR3 comprises 15 residues. CDR3 in amino acids: CASSLDRVRGTEAFF. The CDR3 DNA reads TGTGCCAGCAGCCTGGACAGGGTTCGGGGAACTGAAGCTTTCTTT.

At least ten counts were recorded for this clonotype. Here the CDR3 reads CASSPRRFEGTGELFF. DNA of the CDR3: TGTGCCAGCAGCCCGAGGCGTTTTGAGGGGACCGGGGAGCTGTTTTTT. The chain uses TRBV11-2 and TRBJ2-2; either TRBD1 or TRBD2 may fit D (5 bases each). The V end lost 5 bases, the J end lost 5 bases, and 18 bases lay between the germline ends. This CDR3 contains 16 residues. The germline gives CDR1 SGHAT, CDR2 FQNNGV.

This clonotype occurred once. The chain is built from TRBV5-1 and TRBJ2-3; tentatively, D is TRBD2 (6 bases). CDR1 is SGHRS, CDR2 YFSETQ, per germline. The CDR3 has 14 residues. V gave up 6 bases and J gave up 0 bases, with 11 bases separating them. The CDR3 region is CASTGLSSTDTQYF. CDR3 DNA: TGCGCCAGCACGGGACTTTCCAGCACAGATACGCAGTATTTT.

The sample holds many counts of this clonotype. V gene TRBV6-6 combines with J gene TRBJ2-3; the match to TRBD2 covers 10 bases. This CDR3 spans 16 amino acids. V was pared by 6 bases and J by 1 base, with 7 bases of the junction left unmatched. Per germline, CDR1 MNHNY and CDR2 SVGAGI (reference sequence). CDR3 in DNA: TGTGCCAGCAGGGGAGCTAGCGGGGGCCGCACAGATACGCAGTATTTT. This encodes CASRGASGGRTDTQYF.

This clonotype was recorded at least ten times. This chain connects TRBV27 to TRBJ1-6; 7 bases align to TRBD1. Losses at the gene ends were 2 bases for V and 7 bases for J; bases not matched to a gene: 2. Germline CDR1 is MNHEY and CDR2 is SMNVEV (reference sequence). The CDR3 contains 14 residues. The CDR3 protein is CASSLEGANSPLHF. The CDR3 nucleotides read TGTGCCAGCAGTTTAGAGGGGGCAAATTCACCCCTCCACTTT.

This clonotype occurred many times. The V gene is TRBV9, the J gene TRBJ1-2; D is possibly TRBD1 (6 bases). Germline V gives CDR1 SGDLS, CDR2 YYNGEE. Trimming left V 0 bases short and J 6 bases short, with 12 bases between. This CDR3 comprises 14 residues. CDR3 bases: TGTGCCAGCAGCGTAGTTGGGGGGCATGATGGCTACACCTTC. Amino acid sequence: CASSVVGGHDGYTF. Full variable domain (outside the CDR3, taken from reference TRBV9 and TRBJ1-2): DSGVTQTPKHLITATGQRVTLRCSPRSGDLSVYWYQQSLDQGLQFLIQYYNGEERAKGNILERFSAQQFPDLHSELNLSSLELGDSALYFCASSVVGGHDGYTFGSGTRLTVV.

This clonotype was found many times. The chain links TRBV11-2 to TRBJ1-2, with TRBD1 matching over 7 bases. This CDR3 comprises 14 residues. Trimming took 4 bases from V and 8 from J; bases not matched to a gene: 10. The germline CDR1 and CDR2 sequences are SGHAT and FQNNGV. CDR3 loop: CASSSASTGRGYTF. In nucleotides, the CDR3 is TGTGCCAGCAGCTCCGCATCGACAGGGCGGGGCTACACCTTC.

This clonotype has only a few counts. The V call is TRBV28, the J call TRBJ2-3, with 8 bases lining up with TRBD2. The CDR3 runs 17 residues. In germline, CDR1 is MDHEN, CDR2 SYDVKM. Germline trimming cut 8 bases from V and 5 bases from J; bases unmatched to any gene: 18. CDR3 sequence: CASPPSSGGRLGDTQYF. In DNA form, the CDR3 reads TGTGCCAGCCCGCCATCTTCGGGGGGGCGGCTGGGAGATACGCAGTATTTT.

This clonotype has a count of ten or more. The CDR3 region has the DNA TGCGCCAGCAGCCGGGACAGGGAGAACACTGAAGCTTTCTTT. Translating gives CASSRDRENTEAFF. The V call is TRBV5-1, the J call TRBJ1-1; the match to TRBD1 covers 9 bases. Germline trimming cut 4 bases from V and 1 base from J; bases unmatched to any gene: 2. CDR3 length equals 14 residues. Germline loops: CDR1 SGHRS, CDR2 YFSETQ. Drawing the rest from reference TRBV5-1 and TRBJ1-1, the complete variable domain is KAGVTQTPRYLIKTRGQQVTLSCSPISGHRSVSWYQQTPGQGLQFLFEYFSETQRNKGNFPGRFSGRQFSNSRSEMNVSTLELGDSALYLCASSRDRENTEAFFGQGTRLTVV.